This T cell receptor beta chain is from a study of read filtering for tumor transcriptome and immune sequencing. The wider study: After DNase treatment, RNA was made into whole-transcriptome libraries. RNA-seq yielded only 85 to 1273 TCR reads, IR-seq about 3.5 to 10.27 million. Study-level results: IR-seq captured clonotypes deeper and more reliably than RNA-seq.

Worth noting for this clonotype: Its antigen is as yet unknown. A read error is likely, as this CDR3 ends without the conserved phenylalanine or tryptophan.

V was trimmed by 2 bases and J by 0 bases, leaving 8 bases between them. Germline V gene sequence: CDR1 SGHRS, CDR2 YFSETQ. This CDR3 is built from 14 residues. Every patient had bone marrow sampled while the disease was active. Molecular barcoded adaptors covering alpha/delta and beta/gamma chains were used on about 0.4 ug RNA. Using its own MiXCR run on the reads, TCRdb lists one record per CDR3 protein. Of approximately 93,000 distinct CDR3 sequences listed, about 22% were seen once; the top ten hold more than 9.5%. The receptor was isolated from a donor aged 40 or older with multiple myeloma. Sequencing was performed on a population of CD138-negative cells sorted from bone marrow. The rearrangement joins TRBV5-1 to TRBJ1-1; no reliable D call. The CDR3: CASSFLILNTEAFS. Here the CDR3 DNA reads TGCGCCAGCAGCTTTCTGATCCTGAACACTGAAGCTTTCTCT.